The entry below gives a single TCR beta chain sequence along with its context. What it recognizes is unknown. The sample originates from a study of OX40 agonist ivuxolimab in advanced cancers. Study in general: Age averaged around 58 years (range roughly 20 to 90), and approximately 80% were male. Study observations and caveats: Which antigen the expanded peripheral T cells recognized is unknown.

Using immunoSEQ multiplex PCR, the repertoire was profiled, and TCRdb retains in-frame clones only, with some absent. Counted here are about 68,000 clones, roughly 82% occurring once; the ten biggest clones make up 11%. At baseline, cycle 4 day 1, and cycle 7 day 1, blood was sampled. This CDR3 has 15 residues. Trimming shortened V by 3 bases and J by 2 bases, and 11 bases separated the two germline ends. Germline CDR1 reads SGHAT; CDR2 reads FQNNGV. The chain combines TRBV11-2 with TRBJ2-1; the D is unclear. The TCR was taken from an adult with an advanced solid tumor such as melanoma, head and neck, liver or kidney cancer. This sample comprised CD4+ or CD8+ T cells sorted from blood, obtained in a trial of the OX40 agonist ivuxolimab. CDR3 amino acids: CASSFDPTPYNEQFF. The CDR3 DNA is TGTGCCAGCAGCTTTGACCCTACTCCCTACAATGAGCAGTTCTTC.